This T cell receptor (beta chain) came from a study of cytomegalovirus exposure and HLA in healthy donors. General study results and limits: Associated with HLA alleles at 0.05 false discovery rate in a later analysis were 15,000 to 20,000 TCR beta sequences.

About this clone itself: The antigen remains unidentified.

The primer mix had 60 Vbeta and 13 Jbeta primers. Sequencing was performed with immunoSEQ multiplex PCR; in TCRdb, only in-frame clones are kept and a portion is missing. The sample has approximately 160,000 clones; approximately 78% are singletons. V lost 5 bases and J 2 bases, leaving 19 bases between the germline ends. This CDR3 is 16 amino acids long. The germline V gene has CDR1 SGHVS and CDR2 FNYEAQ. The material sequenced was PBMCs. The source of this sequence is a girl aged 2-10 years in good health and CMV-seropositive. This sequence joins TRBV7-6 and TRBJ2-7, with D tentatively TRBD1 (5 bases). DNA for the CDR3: TGTGCCAGCAGCCCCCCCCCAGGTCCAGGGACCTACGAGCAGTACTTC. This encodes CASSPPPGPGTYEQYF.